Listed below are T cell receptor beta chains from one sample, sequenced in a study of CD8 T cells in ankylosing spondylitis. TCRdb reprocessed the 5' RACE reads via MiXCR and lists one record per CDR3 protein. The sample lists about 390,000 distinct CDR3 sequences; around 20% were seen once. The sequenced sample was blood, either unsorted or a sorted T cell fraction (not recorded which). These TCRs come from a male donor with ankylosing spondylitis. CDR3s include the opening cysteine and the closing phenylalanine or tryptophan. A D gene is named only where the DNA matches it firmly. The size of a clone is reported for some rows only, either as once, few or many, or as a class for expanded clones.

V: TRBV9; size: -; D: TRBD2; J: TRBJ2-7; DNA: TGTGCCAGCAGCGTAGGCCCGGGGGGGAGCTCCTACGAGCAGTACTTC; CDR3: CASSVGPGGSSYEQYF
V: TRBV28; size: few; D: -; J: TRBJ2-7; DNA: TGTGCCAGCAGGGGTAGCGGAGAGGTCTACGAGCAGTACTTC; CDR3: CASRGSGEVYEQYF
V: TRBV20-1; size: many; D: -; J: TRBJ2-3; DNA: TGCAGTGCCCCGCGGCTGGGTTCCACAGATACGCAGTATTTT; CDR3: CSAPRLGSTDTQYF
V: TRBV5-1; size: few; D: TRBD1; J: TRBJ1-2; DNA: TGCGCCAGCAGCTTACAGGGGTCTAACTATGGCTACACCTTC; CDR3: CASSLQGSNYGYTF
V: TRBV12-3/TRBV12-4; size: few; D: TRBD2; J: TRBJ2-5; DNA: TGTGCCAGCAGGAAACTAGCGGGGGACCAAGAGACCCAGTACTTC; CDR3: CASRKLAGDQETQYF
V: TRBV5-1; size: -; D: -; J: TRBJ2-7; DNA: TGCGCCAGCAGCTGGGGGGGGCATACGCGGGGATACGAGCAGTACTTC; CDR3: CASSWGGHTRGYEQYF
V: TRBV11-1; size: few; D: -; J: TRBJ2-2; DNA: TGTGCCAGCAGCTTAATGCCGCGGACTCGAACCGGGGAGCTGTTTTTT; CDR3: CASSLMPRTRTGELFF
V: TRBV27; size: -; D: TRBD2; J: TRBJ2-2; DNA: TGTGCCAGCAGCTCTAGCGGGAGGGCCGGTAACACCGGGGAGCTGTTTTTT; CDR3: CASSSSGRAGNTGELFF
V: TRBV6-1; size: -; D: -; J: TRBJ2-1; DNA: TGTGCCAGCAGATCTTCCACGGGACGGGGCAATGAGCAGTTCTTC; CDR3: CASRSSTGRGNEQFF
V: TRBV29-1; size: few; D: -; J: TRBJ1-4; DNA: TGCAGCGCCCGATTCCCGGTCGGGAATGAAAAACTGTTTTTT; CDR3: CSARFPVGNEKLFF
V: TRBV7-2; size: -; D: TRBD2; J: TRBJ2-3; DNA: TGTGCCAGCAGCCCAAGGACTAGCGGGAAGGGAGATACGCAGTATTTT; CDR3: CASSPRTSGKGDTQYF
V: TRBV6-2/TRBV6-3; size: few; D: TRBD2; J: TRBJ2-1; DNA: TGTGCCAGCAGGCCAACCGGACTAGCGGGGAACAATGAGCAGTTCTTC; CDR3: CASRPTGLAGNNEQFF
V: TRBV12-3/TRBV12-4; size: few; D: -; J: TRBJ1-6; DNA: TGTGCCAGCAGACCTGACAGCCCTAATTCACCCCTCCACTTT; CDR3: CASRPDSPNSPLHF
V: TRBV21-1; size: few; D: -; J: TRBJ2-5; DNA: TGTGCCAGCAGCAAAGTGTGGGGGCTGGGTGAAGAGCAAGAGACCCAGTACTTC; CDR3: CASSKVWGLGEEQETQYF
V: TRBV4-1; size: once; D: -; J: TRBJ2-1; DNA: TGCGCCAGCAGCCAAGGTTCGGCCGGGACCTACAATGAGCAGTTCTTC; CDR3: CASSQGSAGTYNEQFF
V: TRBV20-1; size: -; D: -; J: TRBJ2-3; DNA: TGCAGTGCTCCGACGGACGGTCGCACAGATACGCAGTATTTT; CDR3: CSAPTDGRTDTQYF
V: TRBV15; size: -; D: -; J: TRBJ2-3; DNA: TGTGCCACCAGCAGAGGGACAACAGATACGCAGTATTTT; CDR3: CATSRGTTDTQYF
V: TRBV29-1; size: few; D: -; J: TRBJ2-1; DNA: TGCAGCGTTGCTCCCGTGAACTCCTACAATGAGCAGTTCTTC; CDR3: CSVAPVNSYNEQFF
V: TRBV5-1; size: -; D: -; J: TRBJ2-5; DNA: TGCGCCAGCAGCCCCAGCGAAGCTCAAGAGACCCAGTACTTC; CDR3: CASSPSEAQETQYF
V: TRBV15; size: few; D: TRBD1; J: TRBJ1-4; DNA: TGTGCCACCAGCAGAGTGACCGGGACAGCTAATGAAAAACTGTTTTTT; CDR3: CATSRVTGTANEKLFF
V: TRBV15; size: -; D: -; J: TRBJ1-3; DNA: TGTGCCACCAGCAGGGACCGACACTCTGGAAACACCATATATTTT; CDR3: CATSRDRHSGNTIYF
V: TRBV9; size: few; D: -; J: TRBJ2-7; DNA: TGTGCCAGCAGCGTAGAAGGAAACTCCTACGAGCAGTACTTC; CDR3: CASSVEGNSYEQYF
V: TRBV4-2; size: -; D: -; J: TRBJ2-3; DNA: TGTGCCAGCAGCCAAGATGAAACTCCTAGCACAGATACGCAGTATTTT; CDR3: CASSQDETPSTDTQYF
V: TRBV7-2; size: few; D: -; J: TRBJ1-3; DNA: TGTGCCAGCAGCTTAAATTCTGGGCCCGGAAACACCATATATTTT; CDR3: CASSLNSGPGNTIYF
V: TRBV3-1; size: -; D: TRBD1; J: TRBJ2-1; DNA: TGTGCCAGCAGGCCGGGACAGGGCTCCTACAATGAGCAGTTCTTC; CDR3: CASRPGQGSYNEQFF
V: TRBV5-1; size: -; D: -; J: TRBJ2-5; DNA: TGCGCCAGCAGCTTACGAATGGGGGACGGGGGGACCCAGTACTTC; CDR3: CASSLRMGDGGTQYF
V: TRBV7-9; size: few; D: -; J: TRBJ2-3; DNA: TGTGCCAGCAGCTTAGCGGCCCAATCAGATACGCAGTATTTT; CDR3: CASSLAAQSDTQYF
V: TRBV3-1; size: many; D: -; J: TRBJ2-3; DNA: TGTGCCAGCAGCAGGGACTTTGCCACAGATACGCAGTATTTT; CDR3: CASSRDFATDTQYF
V: TRBV15; size: -; D: -; J: TRBJ2-3; DNA: TGTGCCACCAGCAGAGAACTCCCGGGACCCACAGGCGTTGTAGATACGCAGTATTTT; CDR3: CATSRELPGPTGVVDTQYF
V: TRBV9; size: -; D: TRBD2; J: TRBJ2-2; DNA: TGTGCCAGCACCAGGACTAGCGGGGGGACCGGGGAGCTGTTTTTT; CDR3: CASTRTSGGTGELFF
V: TRBV5-1; size: many; D: -; J: TRBJ1-2; DNA: TGCGCCAGCAGCCATGACGGAAACTATGGCTACACCTTC; CDR3: CASSHDGNYGYTF
V: TRBV20-1; size: -; D: TRBD2; J: TRBJ2-7; DNA: TGCAGTGCCCCGGGACTAGCGGGAGGTGGCTCCTACGAGCAGTACTTC; CDR3: CSAPGLAGGGSYEQYF
V: TRBV7-3; size: -; D: -; J: TRBJ2-6; DNA: TGTGCCAGCAGCTCCATCTCTGGGGCCAACGTCCTGACTTTC; CDR3: CASSSISGANVLTF
V: TRBV7-9; size: few; D: TRBD2; J: TRBJ2-7; DNA: TGTGCCAGCAGCTTATCCCCCGGGCTAGCGGAATCCTACGAGCAGTACTTC; CDR3: CASSLSPGLAESYEQYF
V: TRBV6-5; size: few; D: TRBD2; J: TRBJ2-1; DNA: TGTGCCAGCAGTTACGGTCTAGCGGGAGTTGAGCAGTTCTTC; CDR3: CASSYGLAGVEQFF
V: TRBV3-1; size: -; D: -; J: TRBJ2-3; DNA: TGTGCCAGCAGCCGAGTAGGAGGGGGAGAGGCAGATACGCAGTATTTT; CDR3: CASSRVGGGEADTQYF
V: TRBV19; size: once; D: TRBD1; J: TRBJ1-6; DNA: TGTGCCAGTAGTATCGGGACAGGGGGCGCGGATTCACCCCTCCACTTT; CDR3: CASSIGTGGADSPLHF
V: TRBV24-1; size: few; D: -; J: TRBJ2-7; DNA: TGTGCCACCAGTGACCGGGACCGCTACGAGCAGTACTTC; CDR3: CATSDRDRYEQYF
V: TRBV12-3/TRBV12-4; size: few; D: TRBD1; J: TRBJ2-3; DNA: TGTGCCAGCAGTTTTGGGACAGGGGTCACAGATACGCAGTATTTT; CDR3: CASSFGTGVTDTQYF
V: TRBV29-1; size: few; D: -; J: TRBJ2-1; DNA: TGCAGCGTTGACCCGGTAAATGAGCAGTTCTTC; CDR3: CSVDPVNEQFF
V: TRBV7-2; size: few; D: -; J: TRBJ2-5; DNA: TGTGCCAGCAGATTCAAACCGGGACGAGAGACCCAGTACTTC; CDR3: CASRFKPGRETQYF
V: TRBV7-2; size: -; D: -; J: TRBJ1-1; DNA: TGTGCCAGCAGCTTAGTTGGAGGACGGCGAGAAGCTTTCTTT; CDR3: CASSLVGGRREAFF
V: TRBV7-9; size: -; D: -; J: TRBJ2-7; DNA: TGTGCCAGCAGCTTAAGGATCGGACAGACCGACTCCTACGAGCAGTACTTC; CDR3: CASSLRIGQTDSYEQYF
V: TRBV7-8; size: few; D: -; J: TRBJ2-2; DNA: TGTGCCAGCAGCCACCTCTTCCGGGAGCTGTTTTTT; CDR3: CASSHLFRELFF
V: TRBV7-2; size: -; D: -; J: TRBJ2-5; DNA: TGTGCCAGCAGCTTAGGAGGTAACCCCCAAGAGACCCAGTACTTC; CDR3: CASSLGGNPQETQYF
V: TRBV6-1; size: few; D: TRBD2; J: TRBJ2-7; DNA: TGTGCCAGCAGTCGGGGGGGGCAGGTAGGTTACGAGCAGTACTTC; CDR3: CASSRGGQVGYEQYF
V: TRBV11-2; size: -; D: TRBD2; J: TRBJ2-7; DNA: TGTGCCAGCAGGGCTAGCGGGAGGCCCTACGAGCAGTACTTC; CDR3: CASRASGRPYEQYF
V: TRBV7-2; size: few; D: TRBD2; J: TRBJ2-7; DNA: TGTGCCAGCAGCTTAATGGGACTACCTTTCTACGAGCAGTACTTC; CDR3: CASSLMGLPFYEQYF
V: TRBV7-3; size: -; D: TRBD2; J: TRBJ2-3; DNA: TGTGCCAGCAGCCTCCATTTCCTAGCGGGAGGGCCCCCGGATACGCAGTATTTT; CDR3: CASSLHFLAGGPPDTQYF
V: TRBV7-3; size: -; D: -; J: TRBJ2-3; DNA: TGTGCCAGCAGCTTAACGTTAAGGTCTAGCTTTCGATCGGCGACGCAGTATTTT; CDR3: CASSLTLRSSFRSATQYF
V: TRBV5-5; size: -; D: TRBD2; J: TRBJ2-5; DNA: TGTGCCAGCGTGTCTGCTAGCGGGGGTCAAGAGACCCAGTACTTC; CDR3: CASVSASGGQETQYF
V: TRBV3-1; size: few; D: -; J: TRBJ2-3; DNA: TGTGCCAGCAGCCGGGACGGTACGCAGTATTTT; CDR3: CASSRDGTQYF
V: TRBV5-1; size: -; D: TRBD2; J: TRBJ2-1; DNA: TGCGCCAGCAGCTTGGTGGGGACTAGCGGGAGGAATGAGCAGTTCTTC; CDR3: CASSLVGTSGRNEQFF
V: TRBV5-1; size: -; D: TRBD2; J: TRBJ2-7; DNA: TGCGCCAGCAGCCCCAATCCGGGACTAGCGGGAGGCTCACCCTACGAGCAGTACTTC; CDR3: CASSPNPGLAGGSPYEQYF
V: TRBV18; size: few; D: -; J: TRBJ2-7; DNA: TGTGCCAGCTCAACTACAGGTAGGCGGACCTACGAGCAGTACTTC; CDR3: CASSTTGRRTYEQYF